These 21 T cell receptor beta chains came from one sample sequenced in a study of cytomegalovirus exposure and HLA in healthy donors. The PCR contained 60 Vbeta and 13 Jbeta primers. Assay used: immunoSEQ multiplex PCR; TCRdb lists only in-frame clones, some missing. Of 130,000 to 150,000 clones detected, about four fifths appear once; the ten largest clones hold 3.5% to 4.5%. The sequencing sample was made of PBMCs. The receptor source for this set is a woman aged 40 to 49 in good health and CMV-seropositive.

Written as DNA, the CDR3 is TGTGCCAGCATAGGGGGGACTAGCACAAAGTATAGCACAGATACGCAGTATTTT. It encodes CASIGGTSTKYSTDTQYF. The genes are TRBV28 and TRBJ2-3; TRBD2 matches at 9 bases. This CDR3 is built from 18 residues. The trim removed 7 bases at V and 0 bases at J, leaving 14 bases unmatched. Germline lookup yields CDR1 MDHEN and CDR2 SYDVKM.

The CDR3 sequence is CASSSGQGTTYEQYF. Written as DNA, the CDR3 is TGTGCCAGCAGTTCCGGACAGGGAACCACCTACGAGCAGTACTTC. This rearrangement joins TRBV28 to TRBJ2-7, with TRBD1 matching 8 bases. J gave up 2 bases and V 4 bases, and 7 bases lay outside the gene matches. The CDR3 totals 15 residues. The germline CDR1 and CDR2 sequences are MDHEN and SYDVKM. The full variable domain, with the rest looked up from reference TRBV28 and TRBJ2-7, is DVKVTQSSRYLVKRTGEKVFLECVQDMDHENMFWYRQDPGLGLRLIYFSYDVKMKEKGDIPEGYSVSREKKERFSLILESASTNQTSMYLCASSSGQGTTYEQYFGPGTRLTVT.

This clone was counted a single time. The rearrangement links TRBV2 to TRBJ1-2; 12 bases align to TRBD1. The CDR3 runs to 14 residues. Germline trimming cut 6 bases from V and 8 bases from J; bases unmatched to any gene: 7. CDR1 and CDR2 from the germline V gene are SNHLY and FYNNEI. In DNA form, the CDR3 reads TGTGCCAGCAGATTGGGACAGGGGGCGGGGGGCTACACCTTC. It codes for CASRLGQGAGGYTF.

This chain connects TRBV6-1 to TRBJ1-5, with unresolved D. This CDR3 spans 15 amino acids. V was cut by 6 bases and J by 1 base, with 13 bases left in between. Germline assignment: CDR1 MNHNS and CDR2 SASEGT. The CDR3 here is CASRTYGKSNQPQHF. CDR3 nucleotides: TGTGCCAGCAGAACGTACGGTAAGAGCAATCAGCCCCAGCATTTT.

The chain couples TRBV6-5 to TRBJ2-7, with 9 bases that match TRBD1. Unmatched junction bases numbered 7, after V lost 0 bases and J lost 4 bases. This CDR3 comprises 16 residues. Germline V gives CDR1 MNHEY, CDR2 SVGAGI. The CDR3 reads CASSYSAGTGSYEQYF. CDR3 DNA: TGTGCCAGCAGTTACTCGGCCGGGACAGGGAGTTACGAGCAGTACTTC.

This clone was seen once. This rearrangement joins TRBV9 to TRBJ1-6, with 10 bases fitting TRBD1. The CDR3 has 18 residues. V lost 0 bases and J lost 2; bases outside the gene matches: 5. Germline V CDR1 and CDR2: SGDLS, YYNGEE. As DNA, the CDR3 is TGTGCCAGCAGCGTAGAGTCTGGGACAGGGGCCTATAATTCACCCCTCCACTTT. This codes for CASSVESGTGAYNSPLHF. The full variable domain, completed using reference TRBV9 and TRBJ1-6, is DSGVTQTPKHLITATGQRVTLRCSPRSGDLSVYWYQQSLDQGLQFLIQYYNGEERAKGNILERFSAQQFPDLHSELNLSSLELGDSALYFCASSVESGTGAYNSPLHFGNGTRLTVT.

The chain combines TRBV2 with TRBJ1-5, with 7 bases fitting TRBD1. V lost 7 bases and J lost 5; bases outside the gene matches: 5. This CDR3 comprises 13 residues. Germline values: CDR1 SNHLY, CDR2 FYNNEI. Written as DNA, the CDR3 is TGTGCCAGCAACTCTGACAGGGATCAGCCCCAGCATTTT. This gives the protein CASNSDRDQPQHF.

The rearrangement joins TRBV6-6 to TRBJ1-1; perhaps TRBD1 as D (5 bases). CDR3 length: 11 amino acids. The germline gives CDR1 MNHNY, CDR2 SVGAGI (reference sequence). V lost 7 bases and J lost 10, with 13 bases in between. DNA of the CDR3: TGTGCCAGCATCCATCCGGGGGGAGCTTTCTTT. Translated: CASIHPGGAFF.

This sequence joins TRBV4-1 and TRBJ2-7; weak D call: TRBD1 (6 bases). Trimming left V 4 bases short and J 4 bases short, with 17 bases between. The CDR3 is 15 residues long. Germline CDR1 is MGHRA and CDR2 is YSYEKL. The CDR3 reads CASSLGGPGPYEQYF. For the CDR3, the DNA is TGCGCCAGCAGCCTTGGGGGCCCCGGCCCTTACGAGCAGTACTTC.

V usage is TRBV27 and J usage is TRBJ2-1, with TRBD2 identical over 10 bases. The CDR3 covers 16 residues. CDR1 is MNHEY, CDR2 SMNVEV, per germline (reference sequence). Trimming removed 11 bases from V and 5 bases from J; junction bases left unmatched: 15. In DNA form, the CDR3 reads TGTGCCTCCAGCAGTTTAGGTCTAGCGGGGGACAATGAGCAGTTCTTC. This translates into CASSSLGLAGDNEQFF.

This chain connects TRBV27 to TRBJ2-4, with D possibly TRBD2 on 7 matching bases. This CDR3 contains 13 residues. The germline gives CDR1 MNHEY, CDR2 SMNVEV (reference sequence). V dropped 6 bases and J dropped 6 bases, with 12 bases sitting between them. The CDR3 sequence is CASSPRGGNIQYF. The CDR3 DNA follows: TGTGCCAGCAGCCCAAGGGGGGGAAACATTCAGTACTTC.

The chain's CDR3 is CASSSPGTGGNEQFF. CDR3 coding DNA: TGTGCCAGCAGCTCGCCCGGGACAGGGGGCAATGAGCAGTTCTTC. The rearrangement links TRBV7-6 to TRBJ2-1; TRBD1 agrees at 11 bases. The CDR3 extends over 15 amino acids. The junction had 5 bases not matched to a gene; V was cut back by 4 bases and J by 6 bases. Germline values: CDR1 SGHVS, CDR2 FNYEAQ.

The rearrangement joins TRBV2 to TRBJ2-2; TRBD2 might be the D (6 bases). Trimming took off 8 bases at V and 3 bases at J, with 13 bases between the two ends. This CDR3 is built from 14 residues. CDR1 is SNHLY, CDR2 FYNNEI, per germline. In nucleotides, the CDR3 is TGTGCCAGCCGGGTGGAGGGCCACACCGGGGAGCTGTTTTTT. Its protein is CASRVEGHTGELFF. Combining the CDR3 with reference TRBV2 and TRBJ2-2 gives the whole variable domain EPEVTQTPSHQVTQMGQEVILRCVPISNHLYFYWYRQILGQKVEFLVSFYNNEISEKSEIFDDQFSVERPDGSNFTLKIRSTKLEDSAMYFCASRVEGHTGELFFGEGSRLTVL.

The chain joins TRBV9 to TRBJ2-5; 8 positions match TRBD1. The J segment lost 5 bases and the V segment lost 0 bases, leaving 6 bases of the junction unmatched. Germline CDR1 SGDLS, CDR2 YYNGEE. This CDR3 region has 15 residues. CDR3 sequence reads: CASSVAGQDMETQYF. The DNA of the CDR3 is TGTGCCAGCAGCGTAGCGGGACAGGATATGGAGACCCAGTACTTC.

The chain combines TRBV30 with TRBJ2-3; the D gene is possibly TRBD1 (5 bases). Trimming pared 3 bases from V and 1 base from J, leaving 11 bases between. Germline V gene data show CDR1 as GTSNPN and CDR2 as SVGIG (reference sequence). The CDR3 is 14 residues long. The CDR3 DNA follows: TGTGCCTGGAGCTTCAAAGGGGGCACAGATACGCAGTATTTT. As protein: CAWSFKGGTDTQYF.

This chain links TRBV11-2 with TRBJ2-5; 12 positions match TRBD2. V dropped 5 bases and J dropped 2; count of bases not matched to a gene: 6. Germline V gene lookup returns CDR1 SGHAT and CDR2 FQNNGV. The CDR3 loop spans 16 amino acids. The DNA of the CDR3 is TGTGCCAGCAGCATCCAGACTAGCGGGGGACAAGAGACCCAGTACTTC. This translates into CASSIQTSGGQETQYF.

The chain joins TRBV13 to TRBJ1-6, with D unclear. This CDR3 has 14 residues. Germline V CDR1 and CDR2: PRHDT, FYEKMQ (reference sequence). V was cut by 5 bases and J by 6 bases, with 11 bases left in between. The CDR3 here is CASSLAWSNSPLHF. DNA for the CDR3: TGTGCCAGCAGCCTTGCATGGAGTAATTCACCCCTCCACTTT.

The V gene is TRBV7-2, the J gene TRBJ2-7; 11 bases agree with TRBD2. Looked up from germline, CDR1 is SGHTA and CDR2 is FQGNSA. This CDR3 has 15 residues. J gave up 0 bases and V 6 bases, and 4 bases lay outside the gene matches. The chain's CDR3 is CASRPSGGSSYEQYF. For the CDR3, the DNA is TGTGCCAGCAGACCTAGCGGGGGGAGCTCCTACGAGCAGTACTTC.

This CDR3 is CASSEQGLAGGRNEQFF. The CDR3 nucleotides read TGCGCCAGCAGTGAGCAGGGACTAGCGGGAGGGCGGAATGAGCAGTTCTTC. This chain uses TRBV10-2 with TRBJ2-1; 16 nucleotides agree with TRBD2. V trimming: 2 bases; J trimming: 7 bases; junction bases outside the gene matches: 5. CDR1 is WSHSY, CDR2 SAAADI, per germline. The CDR3 extends over 17 amino acids.

J is TRBJ2-1 and V is TRBV2; TRBD2 aligns across 10 bases. The germline V gene encodes CDR1 SNHLY and CDR2 FYNNEI. This CDR3 contains 12 residues. After removal of 7 bases from V and 12 bases from J, the junction contained 6 bases not matched to a gene. The CDR3 is CASKLAGGGQFF. In nucleotides, the CDR3 is TGTGCCAGCAAATTAGCGGGAGGCGGGCAGTTCTTC.

This rearrangement joins TRBV5-1 to TRBJ1-2; D not certain. Germline loops: CDR1 SGHRS, CDR2 YFSETQ. The CDR3 has 14 residues. Between the trimmed V and J ends, which lost 0 bases and 2 bases, there was a span of 8 bases. CDR3 nucleotides: TGCGCCAGCAGCTTGGCCTCAGGAAACTATGGCTACACCTTC. It is translated as CASSLASGNYGYTF.